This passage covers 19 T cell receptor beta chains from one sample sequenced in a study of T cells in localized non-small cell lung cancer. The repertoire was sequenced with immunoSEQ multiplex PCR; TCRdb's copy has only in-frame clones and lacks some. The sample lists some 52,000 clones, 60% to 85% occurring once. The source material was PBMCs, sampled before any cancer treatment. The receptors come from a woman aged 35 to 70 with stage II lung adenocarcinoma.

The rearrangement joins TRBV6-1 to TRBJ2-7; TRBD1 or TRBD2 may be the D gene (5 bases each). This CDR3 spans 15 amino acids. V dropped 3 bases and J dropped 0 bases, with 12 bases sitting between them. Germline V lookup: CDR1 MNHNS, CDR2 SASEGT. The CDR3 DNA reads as TGTGCCAGCAGTGAGGCCGGGGCCAGCTCCTACGAGCAGTACTTC. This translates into CASSEAGASSYEQYF.

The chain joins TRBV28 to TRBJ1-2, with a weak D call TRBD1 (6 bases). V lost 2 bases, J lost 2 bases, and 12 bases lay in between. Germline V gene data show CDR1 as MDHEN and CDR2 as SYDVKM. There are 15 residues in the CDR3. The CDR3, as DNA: TGTGCCAGCAGTTTAGCGGCAGGGGCCAACTATGGCTACACCTTC. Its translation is CASSLAAGANYGYTF.

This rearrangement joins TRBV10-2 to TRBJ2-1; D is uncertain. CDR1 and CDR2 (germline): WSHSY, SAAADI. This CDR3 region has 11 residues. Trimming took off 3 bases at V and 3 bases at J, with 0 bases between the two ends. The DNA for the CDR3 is TGCGCCAGCAGTGACTACAATGAGCAGTTCTTC. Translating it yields CASSDYNEQFF.

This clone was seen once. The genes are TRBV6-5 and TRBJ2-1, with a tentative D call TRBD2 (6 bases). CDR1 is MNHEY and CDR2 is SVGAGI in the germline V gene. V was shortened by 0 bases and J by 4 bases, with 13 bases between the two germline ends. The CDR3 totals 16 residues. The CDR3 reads CASSYSIGGGYNEQFF. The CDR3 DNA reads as TGTGCCAGCAGTTACTCGATCGGGGGAGGATACAATGAGCAGTTCTTC.

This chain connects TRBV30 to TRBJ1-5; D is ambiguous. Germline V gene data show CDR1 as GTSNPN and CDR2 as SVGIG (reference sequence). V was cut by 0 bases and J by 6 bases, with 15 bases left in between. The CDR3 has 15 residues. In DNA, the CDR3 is TGTGCCTGGAGTGTACACGACATGTTCGGTCAGCCCCAGCATTTT. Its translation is CAWSVHDMFGQPQHF.

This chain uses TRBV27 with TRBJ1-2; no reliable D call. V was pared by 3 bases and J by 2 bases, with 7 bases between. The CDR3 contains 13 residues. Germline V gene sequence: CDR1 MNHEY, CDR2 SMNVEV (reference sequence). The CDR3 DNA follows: TGTGCCAGCAGTTTTCAGGAGAACTATGGCTACACCTTC. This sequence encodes CASSFQENYGYTF.

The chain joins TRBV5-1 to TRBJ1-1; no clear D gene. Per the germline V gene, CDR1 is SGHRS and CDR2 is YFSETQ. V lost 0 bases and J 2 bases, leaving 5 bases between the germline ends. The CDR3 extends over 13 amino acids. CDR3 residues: CASSLGRNTEAFF. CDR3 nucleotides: TGCGCCAGCAGCTTGGGCCGCAACACTGAAGCTTTCTTT.

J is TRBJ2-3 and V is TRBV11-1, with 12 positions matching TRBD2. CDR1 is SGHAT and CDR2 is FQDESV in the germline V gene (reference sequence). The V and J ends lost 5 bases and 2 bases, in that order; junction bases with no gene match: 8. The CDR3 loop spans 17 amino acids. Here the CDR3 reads CASSGRTSGVSTDTQYF. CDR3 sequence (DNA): TGTGCCAGCAGCGGACGGACTAGCGGGGTGTCCACAGATACGCAGTATTTT.

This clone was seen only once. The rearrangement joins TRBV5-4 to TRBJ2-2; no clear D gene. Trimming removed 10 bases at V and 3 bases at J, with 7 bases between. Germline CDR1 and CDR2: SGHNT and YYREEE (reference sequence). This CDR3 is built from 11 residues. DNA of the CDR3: TGTGCCGTCGGGCACACCGGGGAGCTGTTTTTT. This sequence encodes CAVGHTGELFF.

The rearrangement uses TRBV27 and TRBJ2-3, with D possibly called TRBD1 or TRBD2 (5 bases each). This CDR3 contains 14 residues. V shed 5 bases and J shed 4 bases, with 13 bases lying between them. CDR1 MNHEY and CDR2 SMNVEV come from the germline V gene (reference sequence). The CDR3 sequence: CASSPRGDADTQYF. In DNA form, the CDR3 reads TGTGCCAGCAGTCCCCGAGGGGACGCAGATACGCAGTATTTT.

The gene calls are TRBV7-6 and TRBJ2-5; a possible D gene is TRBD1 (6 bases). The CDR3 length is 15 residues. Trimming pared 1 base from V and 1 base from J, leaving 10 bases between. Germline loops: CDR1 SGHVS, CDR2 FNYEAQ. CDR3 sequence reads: CASSLGGTRQETQYF. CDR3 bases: TGTGCCAGCAGCTTAGGAGGGACACGCCAAGAGACCCAGTACTTC.

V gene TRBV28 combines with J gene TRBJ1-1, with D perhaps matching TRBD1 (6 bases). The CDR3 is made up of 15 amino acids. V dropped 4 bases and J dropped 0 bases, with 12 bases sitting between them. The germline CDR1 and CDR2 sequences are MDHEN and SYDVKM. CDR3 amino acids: CASSSHRAMNTEAFF. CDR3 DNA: TGTGCCAGCAGTTCTCACAGGGCGATGAACACTGAAGCTTTCTTT. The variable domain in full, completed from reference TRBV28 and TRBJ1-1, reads DVKVTQSSRYLVKRTGEKVFLECVQDMDHENMFWYRQDPGLGLRLIYFSYDVKMKEKGDIPEGYSVSREKKERFSLILESASTNQTSMYLCASSSHRAMNTEAFFGQGTRLTVV.

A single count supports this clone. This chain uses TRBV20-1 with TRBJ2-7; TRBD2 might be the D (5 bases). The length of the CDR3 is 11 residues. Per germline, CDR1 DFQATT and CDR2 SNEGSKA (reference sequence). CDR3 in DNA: TGCAGCGGGGTAGTCCTTGGCGAGCAGTACTTC. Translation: CSGVVLGEQYF.

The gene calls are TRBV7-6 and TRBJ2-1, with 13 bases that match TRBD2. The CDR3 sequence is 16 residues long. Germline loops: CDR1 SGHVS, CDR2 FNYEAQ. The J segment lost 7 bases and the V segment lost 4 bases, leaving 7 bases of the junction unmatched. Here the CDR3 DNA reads TGTGCCAGCAGCTCCGTACTAGCGGGGGGGCAGAATGAGCAGTTCTTC. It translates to CASSSVLAGGQNEQFF.

In DNA, the CDR3 is TGTGCCAGCAGCTATGACTACCAGTACAATGAGCAGTTCTTC. This sequence encodes CASSYDYQYNEQFF. The genes are TRBV7-9 and TRBJ2-1; maybe TRBD2 (5 bases). CDR3 size: 14 residues. The germline V gene encodes CDR1 SEHNR and CDR2 FQNEAQ (reference sequence). The V end was cut by 4 bases, the J end by 4 bases, with 11 bases between.

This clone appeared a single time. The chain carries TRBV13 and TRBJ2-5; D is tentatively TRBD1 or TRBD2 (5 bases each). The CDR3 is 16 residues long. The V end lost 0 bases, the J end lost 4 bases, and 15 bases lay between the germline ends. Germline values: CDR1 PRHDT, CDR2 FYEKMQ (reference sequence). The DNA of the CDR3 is TGTGCCAGCAGCTTAGGCCTAGGGGAGAGAAGAGAGACCCAGTACTTC. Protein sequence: CASSLGLGERRETQYF.

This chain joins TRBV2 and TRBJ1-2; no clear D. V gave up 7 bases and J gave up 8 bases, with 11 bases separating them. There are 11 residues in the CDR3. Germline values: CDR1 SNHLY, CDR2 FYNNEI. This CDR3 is CASIRAGGYTF. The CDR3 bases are TGTGCCAGCATAAGGGCCGGCGGCTACACCTTC. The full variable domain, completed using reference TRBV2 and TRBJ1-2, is EPEVTQTPSHQVTQMGQEVILRCVPISNHLYFYWYRQILGQKVEFLVSFYNNEISEKSEIFDDQFSVERPDGSNFTLKIRSTKLEDSAMYFCASIRAGGYTFGSGTRLTVV.

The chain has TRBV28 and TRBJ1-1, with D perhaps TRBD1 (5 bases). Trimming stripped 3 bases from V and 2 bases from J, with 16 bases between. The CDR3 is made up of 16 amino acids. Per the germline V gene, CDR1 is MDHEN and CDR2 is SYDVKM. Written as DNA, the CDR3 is TGTGCCAGCAGTTTTATAGACAGCCGGTCTAACACTGAAGCTTTCTTT. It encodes CASSFIDSRSNTEAFF.

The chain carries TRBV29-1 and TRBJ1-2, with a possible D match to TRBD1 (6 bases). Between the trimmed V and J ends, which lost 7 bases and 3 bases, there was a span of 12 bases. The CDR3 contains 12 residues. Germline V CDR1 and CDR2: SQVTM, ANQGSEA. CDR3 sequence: CSARTAHYGYTF. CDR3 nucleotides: TGCAGCGCCCGGACAGCACACTATGGCTACACCTTC.